The T cell receptor (beta chain) described here comes from a study of Ad26.COV2.S vaccination and SARS-CoV-2 variants. For the study at large: As a participant in COV1001, the donor was in the Ad26.COV2.S trial arm.

Clones were sequenced by immunoSEQ multiplex PCR, and TCRdb holds only the in-frame ones, with some missing. The sample includes around 300,000 clones, 70% to 90% of them seen just once. Described treatment: some 20 received Ad26.COV2.S at low or high dose, single or two shots; 5 received placebo; per-sample allocation not given. Specimens were obtained on day 63 following the first vaccine or placebo injection. Germline values: CDR1 MDHEN, CDR2 SYDVKM. The V and J ends lost 7 bases and 4 bases respectively, with 8 bases between them. This CDR3 has 11 residues. V is TRBV28 and J is TRBJ2-7, with a tentative D call TRBD2 (6 bases). This TCR was sampled from a person between 18 and 60 years old who received the Ad26.COV2.S COVID-19 vaccine or a placebo. The sequenced sample was peripheral blood, obtained in a trial of Ad26.COV2.S vaccine versus placebo. The chain's CDR3 is CASTSGYEQYF. The CDR3 nucleotides read TGTGCCAGCACCAGCGGGTACGAGCAGTACTTC.